Below are 28 T cell receptor beta chains sequenced from a single sample in a study of T cell repertoires in cytomegalovirus infection (dated by TCRdb to between 2018 and 2021). The sequencer was an Illumina HiSeq 1500. TCRdb reprocessed the public reads (quality trimming at Q25 with fastp, clone calling with MiXCR) and kept in-frame beta chains. CDR3 protein duplicates are merged, each entry listing the most common genes and DNA. The sample table lists some 350,000 distinct CDR3 sequences, 15% to 20% of them with a count of one. The top ten clones comprise 8.7% of the sample. Sequencing input: PBMCs. Receptor source: a human donor in good health (CMV status not recorded). Some clones in this sample may be carry-over from other donors' samples.

This clonotype appeared a few times. J is TRBJ1-2 and V is TRBV4-3; a possible D gene is TRBD1 (6 bases). Trimming cost V 2 bases and J 9 bases, with 19 bases left between them. Germline CDR1 reads LGHNA; CDR2 reads YSLEER. This CDR3 is 15 amino acids long. The CDR3 sequence is CASSQPGVTRVRYTF. The CDR3 coding sequence is TGCGCCAGCAGCCAACCAGGGGTTACACGTGTACGCTACACCTTC.

This clonotype has at least ten counts. This chain joins TRBV7-9 and TRBJ2-1; 9 positions match TRBD2. V lost 6 bases to trimming and J lost 0 bases; unmatched junction nucleotides: 6. Germline V CDR1 and CDR2: SEHNR, FQNEAQ (reference sequence). The CDR3 runs 16 residues. CDR3 nucleotides: TGTGCCAGCAGTTGGACTAGCGCGAGCTCCTACAATGAGCAGTTCTTC. Protein: CASSWTSASSYNEQFF.

The chain recombines TRBV7-2 with TRBJ2-7, with 11 positions matching TRBD2. The CDR3 is made up of 17 amino acids. Unmatched junction bases numbered 12, after V lost 8 bases and J lost 0 bases. Per the germline V gene, CDR1 is SGHTA and CDR2 is FQGNSA. For the CDR3, the DNA is TGTGCCAGCTCGGTACTAGCGGGGGCCCTAAGCTCCTACGAGCAGTACTTC. This encodes CASSVLAGALSSYEQYF.

This rearrangement joins TRBV28 to TRBJ1-1; 7 nucleotides align to TRBD1. Per the germline V gene, CDR1 is MDHEN and CDR2 is SYDVKM. The CDR3 sequence is 17 residues long. The V and J ends lost 4 bases and 8 bases, in that order; junction bases with no gene match: 19. Here the CDR3 reads CASSSFRGDSLITEAFF. CDR3 bases: TGTGCCAGCAGTTCCTTCCGTGGGGACAGTTTGATCACGGAAGCTTTCTTT.

This clonotype was observed a handful of times. This chain joins TRBV18 and TRBJ2-5, with a tentative D call TRBD1 (5 bases). Trimming pared 2 bases from V and 9 bases from J, leaving 22 bases between. Germline V lookup: CDR1 KGHSH, CDR2 LQKENI. This CDR3 has 16 amino acids. CDR3 loop: CASSPRGQGDGGAQYF. As DNA, the CDR3 is TGTGCCAGCTCACCAAGGGGTCAAGGAGACGGTGGGGCCCAGTACTTC.

The chain employs TRBV19 and TRBJ1-5; D is unresolved. V was trimmed by 7 bases and J by 0 bases, leaving 10 bases between them. The CDR3 is made up of 14 amino acids. CDR1 and CDR2 from the germline V gene are LNHDA and SQIVND (reference sequence). DNA for the CDR3: TGTGCCAGTACCGGGGTTAATAGCAATCAGCCCCAGCATTTT. Encoded protein: CASTGVNSNQPQHF.

This clonotype was observed many times. V gene TRBV4-1 combines with J gene TRBJ1-6; no reliable D call. Trimming left V 0 bases short and J 10 bases short, with 10 bases between. CDR1 is MGHRA, CDR2 YSYEKL, per germline. The CDR3 spans 14 residues. The CDR3: CASSQEEGISPLHF. In nucleotides, the CDR3 is TGCGCCAGCAGCCAAGAGGAGGGCATCTCACCCCTCCACTTT.

Only a few counts were recorded for this clonotype. The V and J genes are TRBV2 and TRBJ1-1; D is unresolved. Deletions cut 5 bases from V and 5 bases from J, with 12 bases between. The CDR3 totals 13 residues. Germline lookup yields CDR1 SNHLY and CDR2 FYNNEI. This chain's CDR3 is CASSLWERTEAFF. The CDR3 region has the DNA TGTGCCAGCAGTCTCTGGGAGCGAACTGAAGCTTTCTTT.

The chain uses TRBV7-9 and TRBJ2-7, with D possibly TRBD1 on 6 matching bases. The CDR3 extends over 15 amino acids. CDR1 SEHNR and CDR2 FQNEAQ come from the germline V gene (reference sequence). Trimming removed 1 base from V and 0 bases from J, with 10 bases in between. The CDR3 DNA follows: TGTGCCAGCAGCTTAGGAAGCAGGGGCTCCTACGAGCAGTACTTC. It is translated as CASSLGSRGSYEQYF.

A few counts support this clonotype. This rearrangement joins TRBV27 to TRBJ1-5, with 7 bases matching TRBD1. CDR3 size: 15 residues. CDR1 and CDR2 (germline): MNHEY, SMNVEV (reference sequence). Unmatched junction bases numbered 7, after V lost 4 bases and J lost 4 bases. The CDR3 sequence: CASSSQGGRNQPQHF. The DNA for the CDR3 is TGTGCCAGCAGTTCCCAGGGGGGCCGGAATCAGCCCCAGCATTTT.

This clonotype occurred many times. This sequence joins TRBV18 and TRBJ1-2, with 8 bases fitting TRBD1. Trimming cost V 3 bases and J 7 bases; bases outside gene matches: 4. Germline-derived CDR1 and CDR2 are KGHSH and LQKENI. The CDR3 covers 13 residues. The CDR3 nucleotides read TGTGCCAGCTCACCCCCAGGGGGCAGTGGCTACACCTTC. Translated, it gives CASSPPGGSGYTF. The full variable domain, its missing parts supplied by reference TRBV18 and TRBJ1-2, is NAGVMQNPRHLVRRRGQEARLRCSPMKGHSHVYWYRQLPEEGLKFMVYLQKENIIDESGMPKERFSAEFPKEGPSILRIQQVVRGDSAAYFCASSPPGGSGYTFGSGTRLTVV.

This clonotype has more than one count but fewer than ten. This chain links TRBV6-1 with TRBJ1-4, with no clear D. Germline assignment: CDR1 MNHNS and CDR2 SASEGT. The CDR3 sequence is 13 residues long. V was clipped by 10 bases and J by 8 bases, with 17 bases between them. CDR3 protein: CATSRNIREKLFF. CDR3 nucleotides: TGTGCCACCTCGCGGAACATCAGAGAAAAACTGTTTTTT.

This clonotype was observed a handful of times. The chain has TRBV6-1 and TRBJ2-1, with D tentatively TRBD1 (6 bases). Germline CDR1 and CDR2: MNHNS and SASEGT. The CDR3 has 19 residues. Trimming removed 1 base at V and 0 bases at J, with 19 bases between. As DNA, the CDR3 is TGTGCCAGCAGTGAAGGGACAGTGAGAAAAAAGAGCTCCTACAATGAGCAGTTCTTC. As protein: CASSEGTVRKKSSYNEQFF.

The CDR3 is CASSPRGGSIPPYEQYF. DNA of the CDR3: TGTGCCAGCAGCCCCCGGGGCGGGAGTATCCCCCCCTACGAGCAGTACTTC. The chain employs TRBV7-2 and TRBJ2-7; TRBD2 aligns across 7 bases. V lost 5 bases, J lost 2 bases, and 15 bases stayed unmatched. CDR1 and CDR2 from the germline V gene are SGHTA and FQGNSA. CDR3 size: 17 residues.

The chain links TRBV20-1 to TRBJ2-1; D is possibly TRBD1 or TRBD2 (6 bases each). Germline V CDR1 and CDR2: DFQATT, SNEGSKA (reference sequence). This CDR3 is 16 amino acids long. V was shortened by 0 bases and J by 0 bases, with 12 bases between the two germline ends. The CDR3 reads CSARDPGASSYNEQFF. The CDR3, as DNA: TGCAGTGCTAGAGATCCGGGGGCGAGCTCCTACAATGAGCAGTTCTTC.

This clonotype has ten or more counts. V is TRBV12-3 or TRBV12-4 and J is TRBJ1-1; D might be TRBD1 (5 bases). Trimming pared 10 bases from V and 4 bases from J, leaving 22 bases between. CDR3 length: 15 residues. This CDR3 reads CATLRGHPGGTEAFF. In DNA form, the CDR3 reads TGTGCCACCCTGAGGGGTCACCCCGGGGGCACTGAAGCTTTCTTT.

This clonotype came up a few times. The rearrangement links TRBV6-1 to TRBJ2-1; D is uncertain. This CDR3 contains 13 residues. With 5 bases removed from V and 9 bases from J, the gap between germline ends came to 14 bases. Germline V CDR1 and CDR2: MNHNS, SASEGT. The CDR3 spells CASSYNRRIEQFF. The CDR3 DNA reads TGTGCCAGCAGTTATAATAGGAGAATTGAGCAGTTCTTC.

This clonotype was seen many times. The rearrangement uses TRBV7-9 and TRBJ1-1, with unresolved D. This CDR3 contains 13 residues. V was clipped by 7 bases and J by 3 bases, with 12 bases between them. The germline CDR1 and CDR2 sequences are SEHNR and FQNEAQ (reference sequence). The CDR3 DNA sequence: TGTGCCAGCACCCTTTTCCTCGACACTGAAGCTTTCTTT. It is translated as CASTLFLDTEAFF. The variable domain in full, completed from reference TRBV7-9 and TRBJ1-1, reads DTGVSQNPRHKITKRGQNVTFRCDPISEHNRLYWYRQTLGQGPEFLTYFQNEAQLEKSRLLSDRFSAERPKGSFSTLEIQRTEQGDSAMYLCASTLFLDTEAFFGQGTRLTVV.

The J gene is TRBJ1-5, the V gene TRBV2, with D maybe TRBD1 (5 bases). V gave up 3 bases and J gave up 4 bases, with 13 bases separating them. Germline values: CDR1 SNHLY, CDR2 FYNNEI. The length of the CDR3 is 15 residues. CDR3 DNA: TGTGCCAGCAGTGAGGGGCAAACGCGGAATCAGCCCCAGCATTTT. It translates to CASSEGQTRNQPQHF. The variable domain in full, completed from reference TRBV2 and TRBJ1-5, reads EPEVTQTPSHQVTQMGQEVILRCVPISNHLYFYWYRQILGQKVEFLVSFYNNEISEKSEIFDDQFSVERPDGSNFTLKIRSTKLEDSAMYFCASSEGQTRNQPQHFGDGTRLSIL.

This clonotype turned up a few times. This chain links TRBV5-3 with TRBJ1-5; D is perhaps TRBD1 (6 bases). TRBV5-3 is placed among ORFs of uncertain function. CDR3 size: 14 residues. V gave up 5 bases and J gave up 9 bases, with 18 bases separating them. The DNA of the CDR3 is TGTGCCAGAAGGGAGTGGGGGGCCCCAAGGCCCCAGCATTTT. Its translation is CARREWGAPRPQHF.

This clonotype appeared a few times. The chain links TRBV2 to TRBJ2-7; TRBD1 is a possible D gene (6 bases). Germline V gene lookup returns CDR1 SNHLY and CDR2 FYNNEI. Trimming left V 5 bases short and J 0 bases short, with 20 bases between. This CDR3 region has 17 residues. CDR3 bases: TGTGCCAGCAGTATAGGCCGGCGACAGGCAAACTCCTACGAGCAGTACTTC. Its translation is CASSIGRRQANSYEQYF.

This sequence joins TRBV6-4 and TRBJ2-3, with D maybe TRBD2 (5 bases). This CDR3 comprises 17 residues. Germline CDR1 is MRHNA and CDR2 is SNTAGT. The V gene lost 6 bases and the J gene lost 3 bases, with 22 bases spanning the gap. In DNA form, the CDR3 reads TGTGCCAGCAGCCCTCAAGGGCTAGCCCCGGGTACAGATACGCAGTATTTT. It specifies CASSPQGLAPGTDTQYF.

V gene TRBV14 combines with J gene TRBJ1-5; no firm D call. The V gene's germline CDR1 is SGHDN and CDR2 FVKESK. There are 16 residues in the CDR3. With 0 bases removed from V and 4 bases from J, the gap between germline ends came to 13 bases. The CDR3 spells CASSQDRGSPNQPQHF. The CDR3 DNA follows: TGTGCCAGCAGCCAAGATCGGGGTTCCCCGAATCAGCCCCAGCATTTT.

Many counts were recorded for this clonotype. The rearrangement joins TRBV7-8 to TRBJ1-4; D unresolved. This CDR3 contains 15 residues. The V end was cut by 3 bases, the J end by 8 bases, with 16 bases between. From germline, CDR1 is SGHVS and CDR2 FQNEAQ. DNA for the CDR3: TGTGCCAGCAGCTTCCGACTCGGGAATGTGGAAAAACTGTTTTTT. Translation gives CASSFRLGNVEKLFF.

This clonotype has just a few counts. The chain is built from TRBV12-3 or TRBV12-4 and TRBJ1-5, with 7 positions matching TRBD1. V lost 5 bases, J lost 0 bases, and 10 bases stayed unmatched. The CDR3 totals 17 residues. The CDR3 DNA follows: TGTGCCAGCAGTCCTGACAGGGACCTATATAGCAATCAGCCCCAGCATTTT. The encoded protein is CASSPDRDLYSNQPQHF.

This clonotype was observed many times. This chain joins TRBV6-1 and TRBJ1-4, with no clear D. Trimming took off 5 bases at V and 3 bases at J, with 19 bases between the two ends. This CDR3 has 17 amino acids. CDR1 MNHNS and CDR2 SASEGT come from the germline V gene. The CDR3 nucleotides are TGTGCCAGCAGTCCAGGTTATGAGGCGGCAGCTAATGAAAAACTGTTTTTT. It translates to CASSPGYEAAANEKLFF.

V gene TRBV7-9 combines with J gene TRBJ2-1, with D perhaps matching TRBD2 (7 bases). The CDR3 has 15 amino acids. Germline V gene lookup returns CDR1 SEHNR and CDR2 FQNEAQ (reference sequence). The V gene lost 4 bases and the J gene lost 7 bases, with 17 bases spanning the gap. For the CDR3, the DNA is TGTGCCAGCAGCTACGTAGGGGGGGCATGGAATGAGCAGTTCTTC. Translated: CASSYVGGAWNEQFF.

The V and J genes are TRBV28 and TRBJ1-1, with D hard to call. Trimming stripped 6 bases from V and 1 base from J, with 15 bases between. The CDR3 loop spans 15 amino acids. Germline values: CDR1 MDHEN, CDR2 SYDVKM. The CDR3 is CASSSIGAGNTEAFF. DNA of the CDR3: TGTGCCAGCAGCTCCATCGGAGCTGGGAACACTGAAGCTTTCTTT.